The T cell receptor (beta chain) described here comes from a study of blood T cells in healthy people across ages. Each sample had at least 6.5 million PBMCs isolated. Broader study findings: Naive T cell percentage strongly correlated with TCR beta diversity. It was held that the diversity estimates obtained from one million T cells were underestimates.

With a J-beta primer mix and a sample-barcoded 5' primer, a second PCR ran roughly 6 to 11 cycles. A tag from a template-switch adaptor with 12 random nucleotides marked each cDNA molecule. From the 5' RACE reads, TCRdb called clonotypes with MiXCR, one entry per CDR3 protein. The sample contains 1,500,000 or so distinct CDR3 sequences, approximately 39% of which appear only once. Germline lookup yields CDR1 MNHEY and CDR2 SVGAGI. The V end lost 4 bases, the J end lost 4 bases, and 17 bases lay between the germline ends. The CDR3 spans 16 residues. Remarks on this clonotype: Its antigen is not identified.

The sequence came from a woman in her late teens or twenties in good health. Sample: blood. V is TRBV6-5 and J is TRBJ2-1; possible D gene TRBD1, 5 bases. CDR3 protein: CASSSPPINRYNEQFF. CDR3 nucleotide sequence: TGTGCCAGCAGTTCTCCGCCTATAAACAGGTACAATGAGCAGTTCTTC.